A single sample is the source of the 3 T cell receptor beta chains below, sequenced in a study of vaccination effects on CD4 cells after COVID-19. Assay used: immunoSEQ multiplex PCR; TCRdb lists only in-frame clones, some missing. The sample lists about 14,000 clones, less than 85% seen once, with 25% in the top ten. Viral peptide pools were used in the ViraFEST assay to expand antigen-specific CD4+ T cells, and sequencing came afterward. Culturing for about 10 days preceded CD4+ T cell isolation. Antigen specificity for these receptors is unknown. The starting material was CD4+ T cells from PBMCs cultured with HCoV-229E spike peptides, obtained before COVID-19 vaccination. These receptor sequences come from a human donor who received a COVID-19 vaccine.

The CDR3 DNA sequence: TGCGCCAGCAGCCCCGTTGCTGGGGGGCTCAACACCGGGGAGCTGTTTTTT. Its translation is CASSPVAGGLNTGELFF. The chain is built from TRBV4-3 and TRBJ2-2; D assignment may be TRBD1 or TRBD2 (6 bases each). The CDR3 extends over 17 amino acids. Germline-derived CDR1 and CDR2 are LGHNA and YSLEER. The V and J ends lost 4 bases and 2 bases respectively, with 17 bases between them.

The chain is built from TRBV24-1 and TRBJ2-1; D is unresolved. V lost 6 bases and J 7 bases, leaving 12 bases between the germline ends. CDR3 length equals 13 residues. Germline V lookup: CDR1 KGHDR, CDR2 SFDVKD. CDR3 sequence reads: CATSKLGWNEQFF. DNA of the CDR3: TGTGCCACCAGTAAATTGGGGTGGAATGAGCAGTTCTTC.

The rearrangement links TRBV19 to TRBJ1-1; TRBD1 aligns across 7 bases. The CDR3 contains 16 residues. V shed 6 bases, J shed 1 base, and the junction held 11 bases outside the gene matches. Germline V CDR1 and CDR2: LNHDA, SQIVND (reference sequence). CDR3 sequence: CASSFDRAQRNTEAFF. The CDR3 nucleotides are TGTGCCAGTAGCTTCGACAGGGCCCAAAGGAACACTGAAGCTTTCTTT.